The 6 T cell receptor beta chains reported below all come from one sample, sequenced in a study of shared clonotypes between healthy human individuals (dated by TCRdb to the early 2020s). Libraries were constructed by the immunoSEQ multiplex PCR assay. TCRdb retrieved this table from immuneACCESS and kept in-frame rearrangements only. Not all clones are present; in checked studies, unresolved V genes account for under half, and no reason is known for the remainder. This sample has 2,100,000 or so clones in its table, and approximately 94% of those were observed once. In total, the top ten clones hold approximately 0.13% of the sample. Sequencing was performed on naive CD4+ T cells sorted from blood. The meaning of the sample's cell subset or site label: CD45RA+ positively selected. The receptor set was obtained from a man aged 18 to 35 in good health.

Comments on this clone: One end of the junction varies from germline; a read error may be responsible. The chain combines TRBV5-1 with TRBJ2-5, with D tentatively TRBD1 (6 bases). The V gene's germline CDR1 is SGHRS and CDR2 YFSETQ. The CDR3 is 14 residues long. In DNA form, the CDR3 reads TGCGCCAGCAGCTTACAGGGCACCCAAGGGACCCAGTACTTC. Amino acid sequence: CASSLQGTQGTQYF. Complete variable domain (other parts from reference TRBV5-1 and TRBJ2-5): KAGVTQTPRYLIKTRGQQVTLSCSPISGHRSVSWYQQTPGQGLQFLFEYFSETQRNKGNFPGRFSGRQFSNSRSEMNVSTLELGDSALYLCASSLQGTQGTQYFGPGTRLLVL.

The rearrangement links TRBV15 to TRBJ1-2; D not certain. This CDR3 is built from 16 residues. Germline CDR1 reads LNHNV; CDR2 reads YYDKDF (reference sequence). V dropped 0 bases and J dropped 2 bases, with 13 bases sitting between them. In nucleotides, the CDR3 is TGTGCCACCAGCAGAGAGGAGGTTGCAATAAACTATGGCTACACCTTC. It specifies CATSREEVAINYGYTF.

In DNA, the CDR3 is TGCGCCAGCAGCCGAGAAAGGACAGGCGACTATGGCTACACCTTC. Its protein is CASSRERTGDYGYTF. This rearrangement joins TRBV4-1 to TRBJ1-2; TRBD1 agrees at 7 bases. V shed 4 bases and J 3 bases; nucleotides not matched to a gene: 8. CDR1 and CDR2 (germline): MGHRA, YSYEKL. CDR3 length equals 15 residues.

This chain links TRBV5-1 with TRBJ1-3; 8 bases are shared with TRBD1. This CDR3 contains 16 residues. Germline V gene data show CDR1 as SGHRS and CDR2 as YFSETQ. J gave up 0 bases and V 3 bases, and 5 bases lay outside the gene matches. CDR3 sequence: CASSSKGQASGNTIYF. The CDR3 coding sequence is TGCGCCAGCAGCTCGAAGGGACAGGCCTCTGGAAACACCATATATTTT.

CDR3 protein: CAISAGRERRVEQYF. CDR3 in DNA: TGTGCCATCAGTGCGGGGCGGGAGAGAAGGGTCGAGCAGTACTTC. The V call is TRBV10-3, the J call TRBJ2-7; TRBD2 aligns across 7 bases. Germline CDR1 is ENHRY and CDR2 is SYGVKD. The CDR3 totals 15 residues. Unmatched junction bases numbered 12, after V lost 4 bases and J lost 6 bases.

The chain joins TRBV13 to TRBJ2-3; possible D gene TRBD2, 5 bases. The length of the CDR3 is 18 residues. The germline V and J ends were trimmed by 0 bases and 5 bases, with 21 bases remaining between them. Germline assignment: CDR1 PRHDT and CDR2 FYEKMQ (reference sequence). CDR3 protein: CASSLGVGPGLGKDTQYF. In nucleotides, the CDR3 is TGTGCCAGCAGCTTAGGAGTAGGTCCAGGCCTCGGGAAAGATACGCAGTATTTT.